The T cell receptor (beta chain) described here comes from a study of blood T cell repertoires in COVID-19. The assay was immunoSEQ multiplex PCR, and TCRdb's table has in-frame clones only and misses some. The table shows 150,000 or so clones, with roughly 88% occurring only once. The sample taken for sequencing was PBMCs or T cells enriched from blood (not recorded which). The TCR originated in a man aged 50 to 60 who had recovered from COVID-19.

DNA of the CDR3: TGTGCCACGAGGCACTCCTACACTGAAGCTTTCTTT. This translates into CATRHSYTEAFF. This chain uses TRBV15 with TRBJ1-1; D not certain. The germline V gene has CDR1 LNHNV and CDR2 YYDKDF (reference sequence). The CDR3 extends over 12 amino acids. The ends were cut back, 9 bases at V and 3 bases at J, with 11 bases in the middle. Using reference TRBV15 and TRBJ1-1 for the parts outside the CDR3, the full variable domain is DAMVIQNPRYQVTQFGKPVTLSCSQTLNHNVMYWYQQKSSQAPKLLFHYYDKDFNNEADTPDNFQSRRPNTSFCFLDIRSPGLGDTAMYLCATRHSYTEAFFGQGTRLTVV.